These T cell receptor beta chains were read from a single sample in a study. From the 5' RACE reads, TCRdb called clonotypes with MiXCR, one entry per CDR3 protein. This sample has 50,000 to 70,000 distinct CDR3 sequences, with more than 20% found just once. The sequencing input was tumor-infiltrating Tregs sorted from the breast tumor. Source of these receptors: a female donor with breast cancer. Each CDR3 is given with its conserved first and last residue. The D gene is left open where the match is weak. Clone size appears in some rows only: once, few, many, or a class for an expanded clone.

D gene: NA; V gene: TRBV19; clone size: NA; J gene: TRBJ1-2; CDR3 DNA: TGTGCCAGTAGTATAGGCGAAGGCGGCTACACCTTC; CDR3 protein: CASSIGEGGYTF
D gene: NA; V gene: TRBV2; clone size: many; J gene: TRBJ2-1; CDR3 DNA: TGTGCCAGCAGGGCCCCAGTAGCGGATGAGCAGTTCTTC; CDR3 protein: CASRAPVADEQFF
D gene: NA; V gene: TRBV20-1; clone size: many; J gene: TRBJ2-3; CDR3 DNA: TGCAGTGCCCCCGGGGCACAGGTTAGCACAGATACGCAGTATTTT; CDR3 protein: CSAPGAQVSTDTQYF
D gene: TRBD1; V gene: TRBV7-6; clone size: NA; J gene: TRBJ2-1; CDR3 DNA: TGTGCCAGCAGCCGGGACAGGTTTGATGAGCAGTTCTTC; CDR3 protein: CASSRDRFDEQFF
D gene: NA; V gene: TRBV6-1; clone size: NA; J gene: TRBJ1-5; CDR3 DNA: TGTGCCAGCAGTGCTCGGGAAACTAATCAGCCCCAGCATTTT; CDR3 protein: CASSARETNQPQHF
D gene: NA; V gene: TRBV5-1; clone size: NA; J gene: TRBJ1-2; CDR3 DNA: TGCGCCAGCAGTCAGCCAGGGGCGATCTATGGCTACACCTTC; CDR3 protein: CASSQPGAIYGYTF
D gene: NA; V gene: TRBV21-1; clone size: NA; J gene: TRBJ1-5; CDR3 DNA: TGTGCCAGCAGCAATTACACAAAAGGGGGCAATCAGCCCCAGCATTTT; CDR3 protein: CASSNYTKGGNQPQHF
D gene: NA; V gene: TRBV7-2; clone size: many; J gene: TRBJ2-4; CDR3 DNA: TGTGCCAGCAGCCCGGACAGATTAGCCAAAAACATTCAGTACTTC; CDR3 protein: CASSPDRLAKNIQYF
D gene: TRBD2; V gene: TRBV7-2; clone size: few; J gene: TRBJ2-1; CDR3 DNA: TGTGCCAGCAGCTTAACTAGCGGAACCAATGAGCAGTTCTTC; CDR3 protein: CASSLTSGTNEQFF
D gene: TRBD1; V gene: TRBV12-3/TRBV12-4; clone size: NA; J gene: TRBJ2-1; CDR3 DNA: TGTGCCAGCAGTTCCTCCGGGACAGGGTGGAATGAGCAGTTCTTC; CDR3 protein: CASSSSGTGWNEQFF
D gene: TRBD1; V gene: TRBV6-5; clone size: many; J gene: TRBJ1-6; CDR3 DNA: TGTGCCAGCAGTTACTCAACAGGGGATCGATCACCCCTCCACTTT; CDR3 protein: CASSYSTGDRSPLHF
D gene: TRBD1; V gene: TRBV5-1; clone size: few; J gene: TRBJ1-2; CDR3 DNA: TGCGCCAGCAGCTTGGAGGGACAGCTCTATGGCTACACCTTC; CDR3 protein: CASSLEGQLYGYTF
D gene: TRBD1; V gene: TRBV6-5; clone size: few; J gene: TRBJ1-1; CDR3 DNA: TGTGCCAGCAGTTACCGGGACAGGCTTACGAACACTGAAGCTTTCTTT; CDR3 protein: CASSYRDRLTNTEAFF
D gene: NA; V gene: TRBV29-1; clone size: NA; J gene: TRBJ2-5; CDR3 DNA: TGCAGCGTTGAAGATCGGACATATCAAGAGACCCAGTACTTC; CDR3 protein: CSVEDRTYQETQYF
D gene: NA; V gene: TRBV6-1; clone size: NA; J gene: TRBJ2-7; CDR3 DNA: TGTGCCAGCGGAGAACGGCATTACGAGCAGTACTTC; CDR3 protein: CASGERHYEQYF
D gene: TRBD1; V gene: TRBV7-9; clone size: NA; J gene: TRBJ1-1; CDR3 DNA: TGTGCCAGCAGCTTAACCGGGACAGCGATGAACACTGAAGCTTTCTTT; CDR3 protein: CASSLTGTAMNTEAFF